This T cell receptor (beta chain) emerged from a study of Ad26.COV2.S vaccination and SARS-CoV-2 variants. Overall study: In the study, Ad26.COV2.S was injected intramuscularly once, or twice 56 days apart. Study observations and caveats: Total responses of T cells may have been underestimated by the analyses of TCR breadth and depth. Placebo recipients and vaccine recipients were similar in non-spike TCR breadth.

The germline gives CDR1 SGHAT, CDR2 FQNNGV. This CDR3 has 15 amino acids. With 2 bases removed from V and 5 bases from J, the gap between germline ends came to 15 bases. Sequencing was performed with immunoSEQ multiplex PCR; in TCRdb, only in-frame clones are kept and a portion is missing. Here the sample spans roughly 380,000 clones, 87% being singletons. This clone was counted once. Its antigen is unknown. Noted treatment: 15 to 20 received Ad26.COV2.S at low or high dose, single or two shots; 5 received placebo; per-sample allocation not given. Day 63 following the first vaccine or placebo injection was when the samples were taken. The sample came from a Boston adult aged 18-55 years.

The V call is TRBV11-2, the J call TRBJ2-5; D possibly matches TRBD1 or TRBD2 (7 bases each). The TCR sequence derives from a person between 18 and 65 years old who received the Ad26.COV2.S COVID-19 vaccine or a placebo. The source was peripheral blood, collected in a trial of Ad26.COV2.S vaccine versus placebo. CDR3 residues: CASSLSQGGIETQYF. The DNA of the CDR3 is TGTGCCAGCAGCTTAAGCCAGGGGGGGATCGAGACCCAGTACTTC.